This TCR beta chain was sequenced during a study of CD8 T cells in ankylosing spondylitis. Regarding the study as a whole: Disease-linked clones bore a CD8+ phenotype, appearing relatively rarely in peripheral blood. What appeared characteristic of ankylosing spondylitis blood was a TCR beta motif of eight highly homologous variants.

TCRdb re-derived calls from the 5' RACE reads in MiXCR, one entry per CDR3 protein. Among some 250,000 distinct CDR3 sequences, roughly a quarter were seen once, and the ten largest hold less than 0.75%. J was trimmed by 5 bases and V by 6 bases; bases with no gene match: 16. The CDR3 runs to 17 residues. This clonotype was seen at least ten times. Its antigen is not known. The sequencing input was blood, either unsorted or a sorted T cell fraction (not recorded which). The V and J genes are TRBV12-3 or TRBV12-4 and TRBJ2-1, with TRBD1 identical over 7 bases. The sequence came from a male donor with ankylosing spondylitis or in good health (not recorded which). As DNA, the CDR3 is TGTGCCAGCAGGTCCGTGGTGGGACAGCCCCTCCACAATGAGCAGTTCTTC. It translates to CASRSVVGQPLHNEQFF.